In this sample, the clone carrying this T cell receptor (beta chain) turned up once. In the original processing: Amplification with reference gene primers provided the estimates of nucleated cell counts. Produced via immunoSEQ multiplex PCR; TCRdb's table is partial and in-frame only. The DNA was the basis for D and trimming; V, J and clone size are from that table. This table holds 400,000 to 550,000 clones, around nine tenths found once. The source of the sample is a study of blood T cell repertoires in COVID-19. The CDR3 covers 11 residues. CDR1 SQVTM and CDR2 ANQGSEA come from the germline V gene. Trimming left V 4 bases short and J 6 bases short, with 10 bases between.

Sequencing was performed on peripheral blood. The TCR was taken from a woman aged 30 to 39 with acute or convalescent COVID-19. The chain couples TRBV29-1 to TRBJ2-7; possibly TRBD2 for D (5 bases). CDR3 residues: CSVVAGAEQYF. The CDR3 DNA follows: TGCAGCGTTGTGGCGGGCGCCGAGCAGTACTTC.